Reported below is one T cell receptor (beta chain). Its specificity is not known. This sample stems from a study of cytomegalovirus exposure and HLA in healthy donors. Study-wide points: The authors later found TCR association rates varying by HLA locus, with DRB1 most and HLA-C fewest. Reportedly, diagnosis of cytomegalovirus status by the classifier showed high specificity and sensitivity. Cytomegalovirus-associated status was assigned to about 180 TCR beta chains. In a later analysis, TCR beta V- and J-gene trimming was associated with a missense DCLRE1C variant.

The CDR3 runs to 14 residues. Germline CDR1 and CDR2: LNHDA and SQIVND (reference sequence). V lost 6 bases, J lost 5 bases, and 14 bases lay in between. The PCR used 60 Vbeta and 13 Jbeta primers. Here immunoSEQ multiplex PCR was the method, and the copy in TCRdb shows in-frame clones only, minus some. The sample has around 39,000 clones, around two thirds seen once. This rearrangement joins TRBV19 to TRBJ2-1; a weak D match, TRBD2 (6 bases). The source of this sequence is a human donor in good health. Sequencing input: PBMCs. CDR3 protein: CASSWGGANNEQFF. The DNA for the CDR3 is TGTGCCAGTAGCTGGGGCGGGGCCAACAATGAGCAGTTCTTC.